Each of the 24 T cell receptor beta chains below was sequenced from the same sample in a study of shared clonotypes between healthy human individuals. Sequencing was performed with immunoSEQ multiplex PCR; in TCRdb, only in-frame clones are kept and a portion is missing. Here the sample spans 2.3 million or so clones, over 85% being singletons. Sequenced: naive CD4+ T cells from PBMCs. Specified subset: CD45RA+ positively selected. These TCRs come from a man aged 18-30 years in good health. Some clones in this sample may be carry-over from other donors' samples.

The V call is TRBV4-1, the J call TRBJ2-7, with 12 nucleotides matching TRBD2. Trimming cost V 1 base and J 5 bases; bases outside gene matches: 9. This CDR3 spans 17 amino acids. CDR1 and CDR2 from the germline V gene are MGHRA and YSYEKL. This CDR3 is CASSQVTGTSGYHEQYF. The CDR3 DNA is TGCGCCAGCAGCCAAGTAACCGGGACTAGCGGGTACCACGAGCAGTACTTC.

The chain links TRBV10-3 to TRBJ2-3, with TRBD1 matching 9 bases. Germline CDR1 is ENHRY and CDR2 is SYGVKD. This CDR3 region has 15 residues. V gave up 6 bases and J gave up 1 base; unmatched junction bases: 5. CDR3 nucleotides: TGTGCCATCAGGAACCGGGACAGGGGCACAGATACGCAGTATTTT. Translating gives CAIRNRDRGTDTQYF.

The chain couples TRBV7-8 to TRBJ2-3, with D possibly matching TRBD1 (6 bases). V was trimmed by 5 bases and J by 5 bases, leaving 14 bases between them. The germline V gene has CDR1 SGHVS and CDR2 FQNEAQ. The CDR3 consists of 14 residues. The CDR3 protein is CASSLSKGEDTQYF. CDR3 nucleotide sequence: TGTGCCAGCAGCCTAAGTAAGGGGGAAGATACGCAGTATTTT.

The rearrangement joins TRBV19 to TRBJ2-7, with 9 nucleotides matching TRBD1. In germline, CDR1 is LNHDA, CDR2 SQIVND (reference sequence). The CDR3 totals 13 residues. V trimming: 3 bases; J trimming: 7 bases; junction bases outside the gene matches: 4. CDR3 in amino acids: CASSMWGQGEQYF. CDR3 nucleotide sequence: TGTGCCAGTAGTATGTGGGGACAGGGTGAGCAGTACTTC.

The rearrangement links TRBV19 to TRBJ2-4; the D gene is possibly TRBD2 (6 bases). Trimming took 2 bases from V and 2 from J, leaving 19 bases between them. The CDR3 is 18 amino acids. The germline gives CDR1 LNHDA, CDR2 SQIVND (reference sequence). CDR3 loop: CASSISVERASSKNIQYF. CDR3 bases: TGTGCCAGTAGTATAAGTGTGGAGCGGGCCTCATCCAAAAACATTCAGTACTTC.

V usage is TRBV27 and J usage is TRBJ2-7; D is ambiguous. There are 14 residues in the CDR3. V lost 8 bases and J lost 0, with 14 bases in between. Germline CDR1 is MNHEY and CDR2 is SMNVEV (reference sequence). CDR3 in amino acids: CASGSVLSSYEQYF. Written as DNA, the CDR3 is TGTGCCAGCGGATCTGTTCTCAGCTCCTACGAGCAGTACTTC.

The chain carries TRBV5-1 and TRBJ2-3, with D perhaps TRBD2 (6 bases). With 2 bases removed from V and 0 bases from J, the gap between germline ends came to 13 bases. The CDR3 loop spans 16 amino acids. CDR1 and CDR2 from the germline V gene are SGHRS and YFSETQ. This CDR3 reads CASSFFLASSTDTQYF. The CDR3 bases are TGCGCCAGCAGCTTTTTCCTAGCGAGTAGCACAGATACGCAGTATTTT.

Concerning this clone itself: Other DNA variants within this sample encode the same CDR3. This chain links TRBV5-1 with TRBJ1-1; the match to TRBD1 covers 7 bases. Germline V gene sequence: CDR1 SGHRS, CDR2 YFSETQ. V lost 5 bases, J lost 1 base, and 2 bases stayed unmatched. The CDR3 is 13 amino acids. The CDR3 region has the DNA TGCGCCAGCAGAGGGGGCCCGAACACTGAAGCTTTCTTT. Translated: CASRGGPNTEAFF.

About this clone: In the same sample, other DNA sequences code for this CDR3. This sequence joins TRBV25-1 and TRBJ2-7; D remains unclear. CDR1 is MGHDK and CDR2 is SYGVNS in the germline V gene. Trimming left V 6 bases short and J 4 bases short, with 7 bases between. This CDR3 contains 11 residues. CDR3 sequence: CASSLGYEQYF. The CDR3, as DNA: TGTGCCAGCAGCCTGGGGTACGAGCAGTACTTC.

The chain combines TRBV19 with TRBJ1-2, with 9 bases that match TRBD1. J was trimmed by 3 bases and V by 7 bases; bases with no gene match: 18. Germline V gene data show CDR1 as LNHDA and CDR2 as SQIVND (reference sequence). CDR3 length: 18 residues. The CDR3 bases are TGTGCCAGTACCCTGGGGGGACAGGGTATTCATGGCGACTATGGCTACACCTTC. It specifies CASTLGGQGIHGDYGYTF.

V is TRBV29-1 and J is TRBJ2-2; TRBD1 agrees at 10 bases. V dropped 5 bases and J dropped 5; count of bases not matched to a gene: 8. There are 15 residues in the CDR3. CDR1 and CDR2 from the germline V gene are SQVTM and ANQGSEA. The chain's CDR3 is CSVSPDRGRTGELFF. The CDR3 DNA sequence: TGCAGCGTTTCGCCCGACAGGGGGCGGACCGGGGAGCTGTTTTTT.

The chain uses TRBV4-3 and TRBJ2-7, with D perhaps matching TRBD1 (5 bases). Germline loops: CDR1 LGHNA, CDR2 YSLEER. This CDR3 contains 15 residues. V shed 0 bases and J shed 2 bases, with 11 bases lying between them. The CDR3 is CASSQDRWGPYEQYF. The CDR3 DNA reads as TGCGCCAGCAGCCAAGATCGTTGGGGCCCCTACGAGCAGTACTTC.

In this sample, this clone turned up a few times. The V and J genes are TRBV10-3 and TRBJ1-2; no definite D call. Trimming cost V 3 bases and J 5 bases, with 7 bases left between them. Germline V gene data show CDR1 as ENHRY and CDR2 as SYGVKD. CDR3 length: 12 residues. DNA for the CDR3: TGTGCCATCAGTGAAGGAGGTTATGGCTACACCTTC. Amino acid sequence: CAISEGGYGYTF.

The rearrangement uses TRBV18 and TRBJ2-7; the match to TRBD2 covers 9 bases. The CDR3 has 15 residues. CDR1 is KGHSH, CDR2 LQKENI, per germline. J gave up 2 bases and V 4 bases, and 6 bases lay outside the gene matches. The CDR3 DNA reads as TGTGCCAGCTCACAGGCTAGCGGGACCCCCTACGAGCAGTACTTC. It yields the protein CASSQASGTPYEQYF.

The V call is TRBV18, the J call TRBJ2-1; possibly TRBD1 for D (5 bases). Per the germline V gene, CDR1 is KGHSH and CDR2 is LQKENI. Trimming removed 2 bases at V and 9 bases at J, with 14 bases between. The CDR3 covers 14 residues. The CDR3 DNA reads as TGTGCCAGCTCACCAGGGGCAGGTTCGATTGAGCAGTTCTTC. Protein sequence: CASSPGAGSIEQFF.

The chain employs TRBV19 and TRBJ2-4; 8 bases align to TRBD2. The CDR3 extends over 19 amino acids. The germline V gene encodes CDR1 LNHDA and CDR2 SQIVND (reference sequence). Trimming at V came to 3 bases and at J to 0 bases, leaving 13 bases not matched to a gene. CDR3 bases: TGTGCCAGTAGTATTAGCGGGGAGAAGCGGGCCCTAGCCAAAAACATTCAGTACTTC. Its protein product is CASSISGEKRALAKNIQYF.

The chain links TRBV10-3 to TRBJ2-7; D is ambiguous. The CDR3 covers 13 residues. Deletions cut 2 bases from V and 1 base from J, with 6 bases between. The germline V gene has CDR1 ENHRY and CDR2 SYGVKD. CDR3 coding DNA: TGTGCCATCAGTGAGGACATTTCCTACGAGCAGTACTTC. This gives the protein CAISEDISYEQYF.

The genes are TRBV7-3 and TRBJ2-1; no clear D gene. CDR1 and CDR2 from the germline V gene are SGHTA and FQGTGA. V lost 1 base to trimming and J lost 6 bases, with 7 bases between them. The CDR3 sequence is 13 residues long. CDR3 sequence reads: CASSLRTPNEQFF. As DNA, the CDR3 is TGTGCCAGCAGCTTAAGGACCCCCAATGAGCAGTTCTTC.

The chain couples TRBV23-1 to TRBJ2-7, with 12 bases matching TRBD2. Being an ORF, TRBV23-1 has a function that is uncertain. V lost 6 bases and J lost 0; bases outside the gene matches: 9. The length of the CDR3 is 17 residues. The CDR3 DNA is TGCGCCAGCAGACGGGGACTAGCGGGTTGCCGCTCCTACGAGCAGTACTTC. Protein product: CASRRGLAGCRSYEQYF.

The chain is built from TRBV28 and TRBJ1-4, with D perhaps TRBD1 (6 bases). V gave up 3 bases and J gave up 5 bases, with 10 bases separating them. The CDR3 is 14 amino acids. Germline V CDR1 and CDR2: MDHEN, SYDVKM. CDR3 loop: CASSLAQGNEKLFF. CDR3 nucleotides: TGTGCCAGCAGTTTGGCCCAGGGGAATGAAAAACTGTTTTTT.

The CDR3 DNA follows: TGTGCCAGCAGTTTATCGCAGGGGGCGGAGTACTTC. This gives the protein CASSLSQGAEYF. This chain connects TRBV28 to TRBJ2-7, with TRBD1 matching 8 bases. The germline gives CDR1 MDHEN, CDR2 SYDVKM. Unmatched junction bases numbered 4, after V lost 1 base and J lost 11 bases. CDR3 length: 12 residues.

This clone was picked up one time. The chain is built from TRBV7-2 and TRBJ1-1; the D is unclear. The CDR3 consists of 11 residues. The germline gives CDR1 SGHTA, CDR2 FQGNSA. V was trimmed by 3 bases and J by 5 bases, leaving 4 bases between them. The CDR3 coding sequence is TGTGCCAGCAGCTTTAGAACTGAAGCTTTCTTT. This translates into CASSFRTEAFF. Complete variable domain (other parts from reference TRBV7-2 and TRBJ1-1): GAGVSQSPSNKVTEKGKDVELRCDPISGHTALYWYRQSLGQGLEFLIYFQGNSAPDKSGLPSDRFSAERTGGSVSTLTIQRTQQEDSAVYLCASSFRTEAFFGQGTRLTVV.

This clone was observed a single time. CDR3 nucleotide sequence: TGTGCCAGCAGCTCCTCTCCAGGGAACAATGAGCAGTTCTTC. This sequence encodes CASSSSPGNNEQFF. The rearrangement links TRBV7-9 to TRBJ2-1; tentative D call: TRBD1 (5 bases). The CDR3 contains 14 residues. Germline CDR1 and CDR2: SEHNR and FQNEAQ (reference sequence). Trimming shortened V by 4 bases and J by 5 bases, and 12 bases separated the two germline ends.

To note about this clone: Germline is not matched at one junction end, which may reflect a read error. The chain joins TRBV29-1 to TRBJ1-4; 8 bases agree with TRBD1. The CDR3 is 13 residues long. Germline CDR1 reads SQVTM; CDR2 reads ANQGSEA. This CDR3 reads CSVEEGRTGRALF. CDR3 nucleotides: TGCAGCGTTGAAGAGGGGCGGACAGGGAGGGCTTTGTTT.